The clone carrying this T cell receptor beta chain has a handful of counts. The target antigen is unknown. CDR1 is SGHAT, CDR2 FQNNGV, per germline. The junction had 10 bases not matched to a gene; V was cut back by 2 bases and J by 7 bases. The CDR3 has 15 residues. The source of the sample is a study of regulatory T cells in long-lasting Graves disease. General study findings and limits: TRBV28, TRBJ1-2 and TRBJ2-5 emerged as the favored segments in persistent disease.

Sample time point: persistent/refractory GD, antithyroid drugs over 5 years with positive TRAb. The TCR library used RNA extracted from PBMCs. iRepertoire HTBI primers and Arm-PCR of CDR3 regions built TCR beta libraries. TCRdb reprocessed the multiplex PCR reads via MiXCR and lists one record per CDR3 protein. Of a few hundred thousand distinct CDR3 sequences listed, about 23% are singletons. The chain has TRBV11-2 and TRBJ2-7; 8 nucleotides align to TRBD2. This clonotype was obtained from a middle-aged woman with Graves disease. Sequences were derived from peripheral blood mononuclear cells (PBMCs), sampled when the disease was refractory, from a patient treated with antithyroid drugs. CDR3 DNA: TGTGCCAGCAGCTTACGTCAAGCGGGAGTAAAGGAGCAGTACTTC. Residues: CASSLRQAGVKEQYF. Looking up the rest from reference TRBV11-2 and TRBJ2-7 gives the full variable domain: EAGVAQSPRYKIIEKRQSVAFWCNPISGHATLYWYQQILGQGPKLLIQFQNNGVVDDSQLPKDRFSAERLKGVDSTLKIQPAKLEDSAVYLCASSLRQAGVKEQYFGPGTRLTVT.